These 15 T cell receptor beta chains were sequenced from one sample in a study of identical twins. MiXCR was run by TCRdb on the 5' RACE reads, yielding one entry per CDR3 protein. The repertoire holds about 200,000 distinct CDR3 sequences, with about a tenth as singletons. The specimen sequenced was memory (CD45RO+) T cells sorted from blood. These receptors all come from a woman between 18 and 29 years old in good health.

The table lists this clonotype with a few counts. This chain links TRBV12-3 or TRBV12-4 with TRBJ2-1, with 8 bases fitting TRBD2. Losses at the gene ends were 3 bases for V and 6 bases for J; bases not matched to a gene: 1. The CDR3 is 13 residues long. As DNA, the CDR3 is TGTGCCAGCAGTTTGAGCGGGAGCAATGAGCAGTTCTTC. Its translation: CASSLSGSNEQFF.

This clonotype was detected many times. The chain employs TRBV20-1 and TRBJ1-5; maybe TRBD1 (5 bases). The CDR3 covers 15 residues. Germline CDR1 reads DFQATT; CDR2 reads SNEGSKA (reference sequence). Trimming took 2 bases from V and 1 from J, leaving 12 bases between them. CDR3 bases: TGCAGTGCTAGAAAAACCGGGACCAGCAATCAGCCCCAGCATTTT. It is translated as CSARKTGTSNQPQHF.

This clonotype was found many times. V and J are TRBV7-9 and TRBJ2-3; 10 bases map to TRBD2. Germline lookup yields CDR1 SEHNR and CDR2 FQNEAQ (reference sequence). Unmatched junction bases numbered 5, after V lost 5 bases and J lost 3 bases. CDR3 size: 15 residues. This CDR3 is CASSPSGSGTDTQYF. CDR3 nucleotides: TGTGCCAGCAGCCCTAGCGGGAGTGGAACAGATACGCAGTATTTT.

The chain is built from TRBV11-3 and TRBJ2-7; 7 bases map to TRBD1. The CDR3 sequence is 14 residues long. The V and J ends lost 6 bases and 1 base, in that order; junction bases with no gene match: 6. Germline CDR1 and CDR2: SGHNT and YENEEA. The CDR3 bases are TGTGCCAGCAGACAGAGGACAGGTTCCTACGAGCAGTACTTC. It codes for CASRQRTGSYEQYF.

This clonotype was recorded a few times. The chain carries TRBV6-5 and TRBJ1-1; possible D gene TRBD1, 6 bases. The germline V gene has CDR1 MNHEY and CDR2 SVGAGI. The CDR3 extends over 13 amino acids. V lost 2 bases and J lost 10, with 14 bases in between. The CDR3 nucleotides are TGTGCCAGCAGTTACGGGGGGGCGTCTTCAGCTTTCTTT. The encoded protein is CASSYGGASSAFF.

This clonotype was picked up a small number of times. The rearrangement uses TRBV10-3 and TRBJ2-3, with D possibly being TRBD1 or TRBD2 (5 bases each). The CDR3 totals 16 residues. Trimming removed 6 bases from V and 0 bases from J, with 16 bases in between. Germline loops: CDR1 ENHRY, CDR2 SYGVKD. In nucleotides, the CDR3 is TGTGCCATCAGGCCCCTGGGGGACGGGAGCACAGATACGCAGTATTTT. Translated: CAIRPLGDGSTDTQYF.

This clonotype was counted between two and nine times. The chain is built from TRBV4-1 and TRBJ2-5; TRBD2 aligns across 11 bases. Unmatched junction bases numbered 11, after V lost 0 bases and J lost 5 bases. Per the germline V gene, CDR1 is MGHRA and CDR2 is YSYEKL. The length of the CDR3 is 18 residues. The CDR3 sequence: CASSQDRNSGRAGETQYF. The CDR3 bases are TGCGCCAGCAGCCAAGATCGTAATAGCGGGAGGGCTGGGGAGACCCAGTACTTC.

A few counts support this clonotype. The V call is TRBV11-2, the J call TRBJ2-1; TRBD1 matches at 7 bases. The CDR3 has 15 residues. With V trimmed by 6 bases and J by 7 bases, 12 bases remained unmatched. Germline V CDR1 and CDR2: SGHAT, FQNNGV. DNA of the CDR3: TGTGCCAGCAGTACAACACAGGGGAAGAGGAATGAGCAGTTCTTC. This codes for CASSTTQGKRNEQFF.

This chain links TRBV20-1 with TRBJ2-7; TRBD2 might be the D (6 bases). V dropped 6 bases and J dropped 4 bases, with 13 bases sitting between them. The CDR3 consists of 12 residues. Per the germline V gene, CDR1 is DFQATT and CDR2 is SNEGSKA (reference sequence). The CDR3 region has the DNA TGCAGTGCGGGAGGTCGGGGTTACGAGCAGTACTTC. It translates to CSAGGRGYEQYF.

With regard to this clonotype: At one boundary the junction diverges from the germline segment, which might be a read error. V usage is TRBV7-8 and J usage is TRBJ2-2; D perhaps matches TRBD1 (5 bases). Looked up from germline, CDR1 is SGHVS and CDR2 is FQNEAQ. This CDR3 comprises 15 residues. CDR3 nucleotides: TGTGCCAGCAGCTCTAGACAGCCGAACTCCGGGGAGCTGTTTTTT. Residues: CASSSRQPNSGELFF.

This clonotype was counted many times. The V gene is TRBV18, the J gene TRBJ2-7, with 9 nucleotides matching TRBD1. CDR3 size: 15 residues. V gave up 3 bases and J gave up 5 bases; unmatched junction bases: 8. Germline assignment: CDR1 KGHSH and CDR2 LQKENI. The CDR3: CASSPRGQGVDEQYF. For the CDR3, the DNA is TGTGCCAGCTCACCCCGGGGACAGGGTGTGGACGAGCAGTACTTC.

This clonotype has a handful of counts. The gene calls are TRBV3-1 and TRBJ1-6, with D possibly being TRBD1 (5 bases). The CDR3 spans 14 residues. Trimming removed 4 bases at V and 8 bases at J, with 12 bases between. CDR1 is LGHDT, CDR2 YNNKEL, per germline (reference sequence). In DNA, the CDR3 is TGTGCCAGCAGCCTCGATAGGGGAGATTCACCCCTCCACTTT. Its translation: CASSLDRGDSPLHF.

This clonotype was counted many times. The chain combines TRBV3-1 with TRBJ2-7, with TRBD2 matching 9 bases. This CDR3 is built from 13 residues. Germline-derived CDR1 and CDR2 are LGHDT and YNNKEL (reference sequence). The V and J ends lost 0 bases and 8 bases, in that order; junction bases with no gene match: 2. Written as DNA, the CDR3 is TGTGCCAGCAGCCAAGAGACTAGCGGTAAGCAGTACTTC. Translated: CASSQETSGKQYF.

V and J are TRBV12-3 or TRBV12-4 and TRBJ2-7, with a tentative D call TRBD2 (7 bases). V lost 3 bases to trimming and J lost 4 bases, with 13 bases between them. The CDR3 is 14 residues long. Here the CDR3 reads CASSLGGPRYEQYF. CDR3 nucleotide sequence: TGTGCCAGCAGTTTGGGGGGGCCCAGGTACGAGCAGTACTTC.

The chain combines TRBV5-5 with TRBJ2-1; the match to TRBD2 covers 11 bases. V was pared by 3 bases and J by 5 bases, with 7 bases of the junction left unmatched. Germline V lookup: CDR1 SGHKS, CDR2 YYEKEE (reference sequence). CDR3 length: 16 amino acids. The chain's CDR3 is CASSWGLAALHNEQFF. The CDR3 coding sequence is TGTGCCAGCAGCTGGGGACTAGCGGCCTTGCACAATGAGCAGTTCTTC.